This T cell receptor (beta chain) appears in the sequencing data of a study of blood T cells in healthy people across ages. Findings and caveats of the study: Diversity was higher, and naive CD4+ cells more numerous, in long-lived donors than in aged donors.

Turning to this clonotype: Its matching antigen is unknown.

PCR was performed a second time for roughly 6 to 12 cycles using a sample-barcoded 5' primer and a J-beta primer mix. Each CDR3 protein is one row after TCRdb ran MiXCR on the 5' RACE reads. The data hold 1,500,000 or so distinct CDR3 sequences, with about 45% observed a single time. Sequencing input: blood. The source of this sequence is a woman younger than 35 in good health.

The CDR3 loop reads CASSQVQSYEQYF. The CDR3 DNA reads as TGTGCCAGCAGCCAAGTGCAGAGCTACGAGCAGTACTTC. V usage is TRBV14 and J usage is TRBJ2-7; D not resolved. CDR3 length: 13 amino acids. The germline V and J ends were trimmed by 1 base and 3 bases, with 7 bases remaining between them. Looked up from germline, CDR1 is SGHDN and CDR2 is FVKESK.